The rows below give T cell receptor beta chains drawn from one sample of a study of blood T cells in healthy people across ages. TCRdb reprocessed the 5' RACE reads with MiXCR, giving one entry per CDR3 protein. The table has about 1.8 million distinct CDR3 sequences, 49% seen once. The sample was blood. These receptors were obtained from a woman aged 40 to 50 in good health. CDR3s leave out the opening cysteine and the closing phenylalanine or tryptophan.

>TRBJ2-6|TRBV29-1|12
SVEGGSGANVLT
>TRBJ2-5|TRBV29-1|14
SVEIPERVIQETQY
>TRBJ2-3|TRBV9|11
ASSVSFLDTQY
>TRBJ2-1|TRBV20-1|12
SAETGGVLGEQF
>TRBJ2-3|TRBV12-3/TRBV12-4|12
ASSFLSSTDTQY
>TRBJ2-3|TRBV12-3/TRBV12-4|13
ASRSSGGTGDTQY
>TRBJ2-7|TRBV24-1|13
ATSDARANSYEQY
>TRBJ2-7|TRBV13|13
ASIGSGQSSYEQY
>TRBJ2-7|TRBV3-1|12
ASSLAGASHEQY
>TRBJ1-2|TRBV29-1|8
SAGDGGYT
>TRBJ1-2|TRBV6-2/TRBV6-3|11
ASTDGAFYGYT
>.|TRBV20-1|10
RPTSAPYEQY
>TRBJ2-6|TRBV7-2|13
ASSLYGAGANVLT
>TRBJ2-3|TRBV4-3|15
ASSQDQAGITTDTQY
>TRBJ2-3|TRBV9|13
ASSVAPGEADTQY
>TRBJ1-2|TRBV20-1|13
SARDPGRLDYGYT
>TRBJ2-7|TRBV7-2|14
ASSLSAATSSYEQY
>.|TRBV20-1|9
SGTTGFEQY